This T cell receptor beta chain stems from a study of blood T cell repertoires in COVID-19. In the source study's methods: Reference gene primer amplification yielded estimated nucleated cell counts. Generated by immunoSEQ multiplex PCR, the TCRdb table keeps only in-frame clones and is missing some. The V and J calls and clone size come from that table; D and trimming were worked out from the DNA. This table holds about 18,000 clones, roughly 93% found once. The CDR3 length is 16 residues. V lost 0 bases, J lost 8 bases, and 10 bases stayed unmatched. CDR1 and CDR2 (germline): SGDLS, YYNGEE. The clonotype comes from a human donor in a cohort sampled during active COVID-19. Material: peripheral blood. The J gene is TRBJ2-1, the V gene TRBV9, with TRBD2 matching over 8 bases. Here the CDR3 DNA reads TGTGCCAGCAGCGTAGGTGCCGGGAGGGCCTTGGATGAGCAGTTCTTC. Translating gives CASSVGAGRALDEQFF.